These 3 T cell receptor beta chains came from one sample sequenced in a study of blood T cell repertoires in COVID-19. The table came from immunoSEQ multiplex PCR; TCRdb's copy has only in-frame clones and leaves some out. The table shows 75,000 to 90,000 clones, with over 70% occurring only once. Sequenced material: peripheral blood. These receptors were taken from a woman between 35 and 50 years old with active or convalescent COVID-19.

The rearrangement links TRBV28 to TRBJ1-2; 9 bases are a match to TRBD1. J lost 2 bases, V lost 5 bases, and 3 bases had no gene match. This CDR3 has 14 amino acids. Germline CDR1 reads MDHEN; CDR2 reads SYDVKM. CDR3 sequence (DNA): TGTGCCAGCAGTCCCGGGACAGGGAACTATGGCTACACCTTC. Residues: CASSPGTGNYGYTF.

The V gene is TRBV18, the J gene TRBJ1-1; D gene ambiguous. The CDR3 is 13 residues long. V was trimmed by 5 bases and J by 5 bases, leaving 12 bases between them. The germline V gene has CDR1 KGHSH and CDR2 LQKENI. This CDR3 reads CASSSGPRTEAFF. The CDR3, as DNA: TGTGCCAGCTCATCTGGTCCTCGGACTGAAGCTTTCTTT.

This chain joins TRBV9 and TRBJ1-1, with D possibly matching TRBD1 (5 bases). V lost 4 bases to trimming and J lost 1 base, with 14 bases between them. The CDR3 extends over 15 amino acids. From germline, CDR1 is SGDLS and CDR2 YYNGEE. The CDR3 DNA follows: TGTGCCAGCAGCTCCAGGGTGACAGAGAACACTGAAGCTTTCTTT. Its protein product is CASSSRVTENTEAFF.